The next 29 T cell receptor beta chains were all read from a single sample in a study of blood T cell repertoires in COVID-19. Clones were sequenced by immunoSEQ multiplex PCR, and TCRdb holds only the in-frame ones, with some missing. The sample lists a few hundred thousand clones; around 87% were seen once. Sequencing was carried out using peripheral blood. The receptor source for this set is a woman aged 45-59 years who had recovered from COVID-19.

This sequence joins TRBV10-2 and TRBJ2-2; possible D gene TRBD1, 6 bases. The V end was cut by 3 bases, the J end by 6 bases, with 11 bases between. The CDR3 contains 14 residues. Germline loops: CDR1 WSHSY, CDR2 SAAADI. CDR3 in amino acids: CASSDVGASGELFF. CDR3 bases: TGCGCCAGCAGTGATGTGGGGGCGTCCGGGGAGCTGTTTTTT.

The chain has TRBV19 and TRBJ1-2; no reliable D call. Germline values: CDR1 LNHDA, CDR2 SQIVND (reference sequence). CDR3 length: 14 residues. Deletions cut 5 bases from V and 2 bases from J, with 12 bases between. The CDR3 spells CASSWVGRNYGYTF. The CDR3 nucleotides read TGTGCCAGTAGTTGGGTGGGCAGGAACTATGGCTACACCTTC.

V is TRBV7-6 and J is TRBJ2-3; the match to TRBD1 covers 7 bases. The trim removed 7 bases at V and 5 bases at J, leaving 3 bases unmatched. Per the germline V gene, CDR1 is SGHVS and CDR2 is FNYEAQ. The CDR3 has 12 amino acids. This chain's CDR3 is CASKGAGDTQYF. DNA of the CDR3: TGTGCCAGCAAGGGGGCTGGAGATACGCAGTATTTT.

The gene calls are TRBV27 and TRBJ1-4; a possible D gene is TRBD1 (5 bases). CDR3 length equals 14 residues. Germline V gene lookup returns CDR1 MNHEY and CDR2 SMNVEV (reference sequence). V lost 8 bases and J 2 bases, leaving 12 bases between the germline ends. The CDR3 region has the DNA TGTGCCAGCGGAGGGGCAACGACTAATGAAAAACTGTTTTTT. Translated: CASGGATTNEKLFF. The full variable domain, its missing parts supplied by reference TRBV27 and TRBJ1-4, is EAQVTQNPRYLITVTGKKLTVTCSQNMNHEYMSWYRQDPGLGLRQIYYSMNVEVTDKGDVPEGYKVSRKEKRNFPLILESPSPNQTSLYFCASGGATTNEKLFFGSGTQLSVL.

This clone was seen once. The chain uses TRBV5-5 and TRBJ2-1; 7 bases are a match to TRBD2. CDR1 is SGHKS, CDR2 YYEKEE, per germline (reference sequence). V trimming: 3 bases; J trimming: 3 bases; junction bases outside the gene matches: 9. This CDR3 has 16 residues. CDR3 nucleotides: TGTGCCAGCAGCTCCGCCGGGACTACGTACTACAATGAGCAGTTCTTC. It is translated as CASSSAGTTYYNEQFF.

This clone turned up a few times. The chain joins TRBV11-3 to TRBJ2-1; 13 bases match TRBD2. Per the germline V gene, CDR1 is SGHNT and CDR2 is YENEEA. This CDR3 contains 15 residues. The junction had 2 bases not matched to a gene; V was cut back by 4 bases and J by 5 bases. The CDR3, as DNA: TGTGCCAGCAGCTCGGGACTAGCGGGGCACAATGAGCAGTTCTTC. It encodes CASSSGLAGHNEQFF.

This sequence joins TRBV29-1 and TRBJ2-4, with 12 bases that match TRBD2. The CDR3 has 15 amino acids. Germline V gene sequence: CDR1 SQVTM, CDR2 ANQGSEA. The J segment lost 1 base and the V segment lost 7 bases, leaving 5 bases of the junction unmatched. CDR3: CSAALAGGAKNIQYF. The CDR3 DNA sequence: TGCAGCGCGGCACTAGCGGGAGGTGCCAAAAACATTCAGTACTTC. Filled out from reference TRBV29-1 and TRBJ2-4, the complete variable domain reads SAVISQKPSRDICQRGTSLTIQCQVDSQVTMMFWYRQQPGQSLTLIATANQGSEATYESGFVIDKFPISRPNLTFSTLTVSNMSPEDSSIYLCSAALAGGAKNIQYFGAGTRLSVL.

This chain joins TRBV28 and TRBJ2-7, with TRBD2 identical over 11 bases. V lost 5 bases to trimming and J lost 0 bases; unmatched junction nucleotides: 9. Germline CDR1 reads MDHEN; CDR2 reads SYDVKM. The CDR3 has 17 residues. In DNA, the CDR3 is TGTGCCAGCAGTACCATGGGACTAGCGGATAGCTCCTACGAGCAGTACTTC. It is translated as CASSTMGLADSSYEQYF.

The sample holds one count of this clone. The V gene is TRBV4-3, the J gene TRBJ2-1; TRBD2 matches 8 bases. Germline loops: CDR1 LGHNA, CDR2 YSLEER. This CDR3 is 13 amino acids long. The V gene end was trimmed by 3 bases and the J gene end by 8 bases; junction bases not matched to a gene: 3. The CDR3 region is CASSQGLEDEQFF. In DNA form, the CDR3 reads TGCGCCAGCAGCCAGGGACTAGAGGATGAGCAGTTCTTC.

CDR3 sequence reads: CASSLAGQGFDGYTF. In DNA, the CDR3 is TGCGCCAGCAGCTTGGCGGGACAGGGATTCGATGGCTACACCTTC. The V and J genes are TRBV5-1 and TRBJ1-2; TRBD1 agrees at 9 bases. CDR1 and CDR2 from the germline V gene are SGHRS and YFSETQ. The CDR3 totals 15 residues. The junction had 6 bases not matched to a gene; V was cut back by 0 bases and J by 6 bases. Using reference TRBV5-1 and TRBJ1-2 for the parts outside the CDR3, the full variable domain is KAGVTQTPRYLIKTRGQQVTLSCSPISGHRSVSWYQQTPGQGLQFLFEYFSETQRNKGNFPGRFSGRQFSNSRSEMNVSTLELGDSALYLCASSLAGQGFDGYTFGSGTRLTVV.

This clone was counted a few times. This rearrangement joins TRBV28 to TRBJ1-5; 10 positions agree with TRBD1. J gave up 6 bases and V 6 bases, and 5 bases lay outside the gene matches. This CDR3 is built from 14 residues. The germline V gene has CDR1 MDHEN and CDR2 SYDVKM. The CDR3 loop is CASSRQGATQPQHF. In DNA form, the CDR3 reads TGTGCCAGCAGCCGACAGGGGGCGACTCAGCCCCAGCATTTT. Looking up the rest from reference TRBV28 and TRBJ1-5 gives the full variable domain: DVKVTQSSRYLVKRTGEKVFLECVQDMDHENMFWYRQDPGLGLRLIYFSYDVKMKEKGDIPEGYSVSREKKERFSLILESASTNQTSMYLCASSRQGATQPQHFGDGTRLSIL.

The chain uses TRBV21-1 and TRBJ2-7; TRBD1, the table's D call, was not compared with the DNA. TRBV21-1 corresponds to a pseudogene. The CDR3 covers 17 residues. Here the CDR3 DNA reads TGTGCCAGCAGCAAGGGCCCTTCGGACAGCCTCTCCTACGAGCAGTACTTC. The encoded protein is CASSKGPSDSLSYEQYF.

Regarding this clone: No DNA is shown, since the ends of the CDR3 on it are uncertain; the CDR3 is the one TCRdb lists. V gene TRBV28 combines with J gene TRBJ2-7; TRBD1, the table's D call, lacks a check against the DNA. The CDR3 is 15 residues long, ends included. Germline V gene data show CDR1 as MDHEN and CDR2 as SYDVKM. This CDR3 reads CASSTSTGSLGEQYF.

The rearrangement uses TRBV7-2 and TRBJ2-1; TRBD2 matches 7 bases. CDR3 length: 15 residues. Germline lookup yields CDR1 SGHTA and CDR2 FQGNSA. V trimming: 1 base; J trimming: 2 bases; junction bases outside the gene matches: 2. The CDR3 here is CASSLGGTTYNEQFF. The CDR3 region has the DNA TGTGCCAGCAGCTTAGGCGGGACTACCTACAATGAGCAGTTCTTC.

This clone has just one count. This rearrangement joins TRBV30 to TRBJ2-1, with D tentatively TRBD2 (5 bases). Deletions cut 0 bases from V and 7 bases from J, with 10 bases between. Germline V gene sequence: CDR1 GTSNPN, CDR2 SVGIG (reference sequence). This CDR3 contains 13 residues. The CDR3 sequence: CAWSVGRANEQFF. The CDR3 nucleotides are TGTGCCTGGAGTGTTGGGCGGGCGAATGAGCAGTTCTTC.

The rearrangement uses TRBV6-5 and TRBJ1-3; D might be TRBD1 (6 bases). CDR3 length: 15 residues. In germline, CDR1 is MNHEY, CDR2 SVGAGI. V lost 0 bases to trimming and J lost 4 bases, with 10 bases between them. CDR3: CASSYSGARGNTIYF. In DNA form, the CDR3 reads TGTGCCAGCAGTTACTCGGGGGCCAGAGGAAACACCATATATTTT.

The V call is TRBV14, the J call TRBJ1-1; no clear D gene. The germline gives CDR1 SGHDN, CDR2 FVKESK. The germline V and J ends were trimmed by 4 bases and 0 bases, with 18 bases remaining between them. The CDR3 contains 17 residues. CDR3 nucleotides: TGTGCCAGCAGCCCCTCGTCCGCCCTCCCTATGAACACTGAAGCTTTCTTT. As protein: CASSPSSALPMNTEAFF.

CDR3 residues: CASSQDQGELFF. The CDR3 region has the DNA TGTGCCAGCAGCCAAGATCAGGGGGAGCTGTTTTTT. V gene TRBV14 combines with J gene TRBJ2-2, with D unresolved. Germline V gives CDR1 SGHDN, CDR2 FVKESK. The CDR3 covers 12 residues. V shed 0 bases and J shed 8 bases, with 4 bases lying between them.

The chain couples TRBV4-3 to TRBJ2-7, with 8 bases fitting TRBD2. Germline V lookup: CDR1 LGHNA, CDR2 YSLEER. CDR3 length: 15 amino acids. V was clipped by 2 bases and J by 2 bases; unmatched bases: 5. The CDR3 DNA reads as TGCGCCAGCAGCCAATCTAGCGGGTTCACCTACGAGCAGTACTTC. Protein product: CASSQSSGFTYEQYF.

As regards this clone: Compared with germline, one end of the junction differs, possibly owing to a read error. V gene TRBV7-2 combines with J gene TRBJ2-5; possibly TRBD1 for D (6 bases). Germline V gene data show CDR1 as SGHTA and CDR2 as FQGNSA. CDR3 length: 17 amino acids. Here the CDR3 DNA reads TGTGCCAGCAGCGCCCGACAGGCGGCGGCTATTCAAGAGACCCGACACTTC. Its translation: CASSARQAAAIQETRHF.

This chain joins TRBV7-9 and TRBJ1-2; 7 bases agree with TRBD1. The V gene's germline CDR1 is SEHNR and CDR2 FQNEAQ (reference sequence). V dropped 5 bases and J dropped 0; count of bases not matched to a gene: 6. CDR3 size: 15 residues. This CDR3 is CASSNYQGANYGYTF. In DNA, the CDR3 is TGTGCCAGCAGCAACTACCAGGGGGCTAACTATGGCTACACCTTC. Complete variable domain (other parts from reference TRBV7-9 and TRBJ1-2): DTGVSQNPRHKITKRGQNVTFRCDPISEHNRLYWYRQTLGQGPEFLTYFQNEAQLEKSRLLSDRFSAERPKGSFSTLEIQRTEQGDSAMYLCASSNYQGANYGYTFGSGTRLTVV.

In its sample, this clone was seen a few times. The chain has TRBV7-2 and TRBJ2-2; the D is unclear. This CDR3 region has 12 residues. Trimming removed 4 bases from V and 3 bases from J, with 3 bases in between. CDR1 SGHTA and CDR2 FQGNSA come from the germline V gene. The CDR3 loop reads CASSSYTGELFF. CDR3 in DNA: TGTGCCAGCAGCTCGTACACCGGGGAGCTGTTTTTT.

The CDR3 is CSVGTSEPYNEQFF. The CDR3 region has the DNA TGCAGCGTCGGGACTAGCGAGCCCTACAATGAGCAGTTCTTC. V and J are TRBV29-1 and TRBJ2-1; 10 bases align to TRBD2. V shed 6 bases, J shed 2 bases, and the junction held 4 bases outside the gene matches. Germline CDR1 and CDR2: SQVTM and ANQGSEA. This CDR3 region has 14 residues.

CDR3 region: CAISEGQGENEKLFF. Written as DNA, the CDR3 is TGTGCCATCAGTGAGGGACAGGGAGAAAATGAAAAACTGTTTTTT. The chain combines TRBV10-3 with TRBJ1-4; TRBD1 agrees at 8 bases. V lost 2 bases to trimming and J lost 5 bases; unmatched junction nucleotides: 4. This CDR3 contains 15 residues. Germline V CDR1 and CDR2: ENHRY, SYGVKD.

This clone was counted between two and nine times. CDR3 in DNA: TGTGCCAGCAGCCAGGGTATTTCGGGAAACACCATATATTTT. This codes for CASSQGISGNTIYF. The rearrangement links TRBV7-2 to TRBJ1-3; TRBD1 is a possible D gene (5 bases). CDR3 length: 14 amino acids. Trimming stripped 5 bases from V and 4 bases from J, with 12 bases between. Germline CDR1 reads SGHTA; CDR2 reads FQGNSA.

The chain uses TRBV9 and TRBJ1-3; 8 bases match TRBD1. V lost 2 bases and J lost 2; bases outside the gene matches: 3. Per germline, CDR1 SGDLS and CDR2 YYNGEE. The CDR3 loop spans 15 amino acids. This CDR3 is CASSVTGVAGNTIYF. In DNA, the CDR3 is TGTGCCAGCAGCGTGACAGGGGTGGCTGGAAACACCATATATTTT. Drawing the rest from reference TRBV9 and TRBJ1-3, the complete variable domain is DSGVTQTPKHLITATGQRVTLRCSPRSGDLSVYWYQQSLDQGLQFLIQYYNGEERAKGNILERFSAQQFPDLHSELNLSSLELGDSALYFCASSVTGVAGNTIYFGEGSWLTVV.

This chain connects TRBV19 to TRBJ1-5, with 8 positions matching TRBD1. The CDR3 is made up of 13 amino acids. The V segment lost 6 bases and the J segment 4 bases; nucleotides outside the gene matches: 2. Germline V lookup: CDR1 LNHDA, CDR2 SQIVND (reference sequence). The CDR3 DNA reads as TGTGCCAGTAGAGGACAGGGTAATCAGCCCCAGCATTTT. Translation gives CASRGQGNQPQHF. Variable domain in full (rest from reference TRBV19 and TRBJ1-5): DGGITQSPKYLFRKEGQNVTLSCEQNLNHDAMYWYRQDPGQGLRLIYYSQIVNDFQKGDIAEGYSVSREKKESFPLTVTSAQKNPTAFYLCASRGQGNQPQHFGDGTRLSIL.

The chain joins TRBV15 to TRBJ2-1; a weak D match, TRBD2 (8 bases). The CDR3 has 16 amino acids. Per the germline V gene, CDR1 is LNHNV and CDR2 is YYDKDF (reference sequence). The ends were cut back, 1 base at V and 5 bases at J, with 15 bases in the middle. This chain's CDR3 is CATSRGSGTANNEQFF. The CDR3 region has the DNA TGTGCCACCAGCAGAGGTAGCGGGACAGCTAACAATGAGCAGTTCTTC. Filled out from reference TRBV15 and TRBJ2-1, the complete variable domain reads DAMVIQNPRYQVTQFGKPVTLSCSQTLNHNVMYWYQQKSSQAPKLLFHYYDKDFNNEADTPDNFQSRRPNTSFCFLDIRSPGLGDTAMYLCATSRGSGTANNEQFFGPGTRLTVL.

The chain has TRBV6-5 and TRBJ2-4; the match to TRBD1 covers 9 bases. V was clipped by 5 bases and J by 8 bases; unmatched bases: 4. Germline CDR1 and CDR2: MNHEY and SVGAGI. CDR3 length: 13 residues. CDR3 sequence: CASSTTGGDIQYF. In nucleotides, the CDR3 is TGTGCCAGCAGTACGACAGGGGGAGACATTCAGTACTTC.